Shown below are 3 T cell receptor beta chains from a single sample sequenced in a study of CD8 T cells in Susac syndrome. A quantity of roughly 0.5 to 1 ug RNA underwent reverse transcription using random hexamers. TCRdb processed the immunoSEQ multiplex PCR reads anew with MiXCR; each CDR3 protein has one entry. The sample has 250,000 to 300,000 distinct CDR3 sequences; approximately 90% are singletons. The sequenced material came from CD8+ T cells from PBMCs. These receptors were obtained from a human donor with multiple sclerosis.

V is TRBV12-3 or TRBV12-4 and J is TRBJ1-4, with D maybe TRBD1 (6 bases). Trimming left V 5 bases short and J 10 bases short, with 14 bases between. The CDR3 sequence is 13 residues long. The CDR3 here is CASSTTGSGKLFF. CDR3 DNA sequence: TGTGCCAGCAGTACAACAGGGTCTGGAAAACTGTTTTTT.

The chain employs TRBV5-4 and TRBJ2-7; possibly TRBD2 for D (7 bases). Trimming cost V 0 bases and J 9 bases, with 13 bases left between them. The CDR3 has 13 amino acids. Germline V lookup: CDR1 SGHNT, CDR2 YYREEE (reference sequence). CDR3 loop: CASSLGVGGRQYF. For the CDR3, the DNA is TGTGCCAGCAGCTTGGGGGTCGGGGGGCGGCAGTACTTC.

This chain uses TRBV9 with TRBJ2-2; 10 nucleotides line up with TRBD2. The germline V gene encodes CDR1 SGDLS and CDR2 YYNGEE. The CDR3 sequence is 16 residues long. V trimming: 5 bases; J trimming: 6 bases; junction bases outside the gene matches: 10. The CDR3 bases are TGTGCCAGCAGTGTGGGGTCTAGCGGGAGTTCCGGGGAGCTGTTTTTT. Translation gives CASSVGSSGSSGELFF.